Shown below are 17 T cell receptor beta chains from a single sample sequenced in a study of cytomegalovirus exposure and HLA in healthy donors. Primers included in the PCR were 60 Vbeta and 13 Jbeta primers. TCRdb's copy holds only in-frame clones and misses some; the assay was immunoSEQ multiplex PCR. This table holds roughly 200,000 clones, just over 75% found once. The sample consisted of PBMCs. These receptor sequences come from a man aged 18 to 35 in good health and CMV-seronegative.

The rearrangement links TRBV7-8 to TRBJ2-6; no firm D call. V was pared by 5 bases and J by 4 bases, with 9 bases between. Germline V gene lookup returns CDR1 SGHVS and CDR2 FQNEAQ. This CDR3 is built from 14 residues. Written as DNA, the CDR3 is TGTGCCAGCAGCCCGGGTATCGGGGCCAACGTCCTGACTTTC. It codes for CASSPGIGANVLTF.

The chain joins TRBV2 to TRBJ2-7; a possible D gene is TRBD1 (6 bases). V was trimmed by 4 bases and J by 3 bases, leaving 10 bases between them. The CDR3 runs to 13 residues. Germline CDR1 is SNHLY and CDR2 is FYNNEI. The CDR3 nucleotides read TGTGCCAGCAGTGCACAGGGCATCTACGAGCAGTACTTC. This translates into CASSAQGIYEQYF.

With regard to this clone: Sequence at one end of the junction differs from germline and may be a read error. The rearrangement joins TRBV12-5 to TRBJ2-3; 9 bases agree with TRBD2. This CDR3 contains 12 residues. Per germline, CDR1 LGHNT and CDR2 FRNRAP. CDR3 nucleotide sequence: TGTGCTAGTGGCCCGAACACGGGACTAGCACATTTT. The encoded protein is CASGPNTGLAHF.

CDR3 sequence (DNA): TGTGCCAGCTCACCCGGGACTAGTCTCCAAGAGACCCAGTACTTC. It yields the protein CASSPGTSLQETQYF. The chain has TRBV18 and TRBJ2-5; 8 bases are shared with TRBD2. The germline V gene has CDR1 KGHSH and CDR2 LQKENI. There are 15 residues in the CDR3. V shed 3 bases, J shed 1 base, and the junction held 4 bases outside the gene matches.

This clone was found once. The rearrangement joins TRBV28 to TRBJ1-1, with D possibly TRBD1 on 5 matching bases. The CDR3 extends over 15 amino acids. Per the germline V gene, CDR1 is MDHEN and CDR2 is SYDVKM. Trimming pared 7 bases from V and 10 bases from J, leaving 25 bases between. The CDR3 loop reads CASNPRDSGPRAAFF. The CDR3 DNA reads as TGTGCCAGCAACCCCCGGGACTCCGGTCCCCGTGCAGCTTTCTTT.

The chain employs TRBV4-1 and TRBJ2-2; tentative D call: TRBD1 (5 bases). The CDR3 runs to 17 residues. Trimming stripped 4 bases from V and 3 bases from J, with 18 bases between. CDR1 and CDR2 (germline): MGHRA, YSYEKL. CDR3 loop: CASSPLVRRTHTGELFF. CDR3 DNA: TGCGCCAGCAGCCCGCTAGTGCGACGGACACACACCGGGGAGCTGTTTTTT.

This chain connects TRBV5-1 to TRBJ2-3; no definite D call. The CDR3 contains 14 residues. V lost 0 bases to trimming and J lost 0 bases, with 5 bases between them. CDR1 is SGHRS, CDR2 YFSETQ, per germline. CDR3: CASSLALSTDTQYF. Written as DNA, the CDR3 is TGCGCCAGCAGCTTGGCCCTTAGCACAGATACGCAGTATTTT.

This chain connects TRBV4-1 to TRBJ1-1; D remains unclear. The ends were cut back, 3 bases at V and 4 bases at J, with 6 bases in the middle. Germline V CDR1 and CDR2: MGHRA, YSYEKL. This CDR3 has 12 residues. CDR3 sequence: CASSHGGTEAFF. CDR3 in DNA: TGCGCCAGCAGCCACGGAGGCACTGAAGCTTTCTTT.

The gene calls are TRBV6-6 and TRBJ1-1; D call uncertain. Germline V gene sequence: CDR1 MNHNY, CDR2 SVGAGI (reference sequence). The CDR3 runs 13 residues. V lost 10 bases and J lost 1, with 13 bases in between. The chain's CDR3 is CAISQTKNTEAFF. The CDR3 nucleotides are TGTGCCATCTCACAGACGAAGAACACTGAAGCTTTCTTT.

This clone was recorded a few times. This sequence joins TRBV10-1 and TRBJ1-1; TRBD1 aligns across 12 bases. In germline, CDR1 is WNHNN, CDR2 SYGVQD (reference sequence). The length of the CDR3 is 15 residues. V lost 6 bases and J lost 3; bases outside the gene matches: 5. Here the CDR3 DNA reads TGCGCCAGCAGAGGGGACAGGGGGCAGGACACTGAAGCTTTCTTT. Amino acids: CASRGDRGQDTEAFF.

This chain connects TRBV19 to TRBJ2-2; 10 nucleotides align to TRBD2. Germline CDR1 LNHDA, CDR2 SQIVND (reference sequence). V trimming: 4 bases; J trimming: 7 bases; junction bases outside the gene matches: 9. This CDR3 has 16 residues. CDR3 nucleotides: TGTGCCAGTAGTAGTTTCGGACTAGCGGTGTTCGGGGAGCTGTTTTTT. This codes for CASSSFGLAVFGELFF.

The chain links TRBV7-2 to TRBJ2-1, with TRBD1 matching over 8 bases. Germline V lookup: CDR1 SGHTA, CDR2 FQGNSA. V was pared by 2 bases and J by 8 bases, with 8 bases of the junction left unmatched. The CDR3 is 15 residues long. The chain's CDR3 is CASSLLGAGGDEQFF. CDR3 nucleotides: TGTGCCAGCAGCTTACTAGGGGCAGGGGGCGATGAGCAGTTCTTC.

This rearrangement joins TRBV18 to TRBJ2-7; D unresolved. V dropped 1 base and J dropped 3 bases, with 10 bases sitting between them. This CDR3 spans 14 amino acids. CDR1 KGHSH and CDR2 LQKENI come from the germline V gene. The CDR3 coding sequence is TGTGCCAGCTCACCACAAGTATCGGGCTACGAGCAGTACTTC. Its translation is CASSPQVSGYEQYF.

The CDR3 loop reads CASSLGVGTSVQETQYF. CDR3 coding DNA: TGTGCCAGCAGCTTAGGGGTGGGGACTAGCGTACAAGAGACCCAGTACTTC. V gene TRBV7-2 combines with J gene TRBJ2-5; 10 nucleotides line up with TRBD2. The germline V gene encodes CDR1 SGHTA and CDR2 FQGNSA. V was clipped by 1 base and J by 2 bases; unmatched bases: 7. The CDR3 is 17 residues long.

The rearrangement joins TRBV10-1 to TRBJ2-2, with a weak D call TRBD2 (5 bases). The germline V and J ends were trimmed by 2 bases and 5 bases, with 6 bases remaining between them. This CDR3 has 13 amino acids. The germline gives CDR1 WNHNN, CDR2 SYGVQD (reference sequence). CDR3 bases: TGCGCCAGCAGTGAGAGGAGGACCGGGGAGCTGTTTTTT. This codes for CASSERRTGELFF.

Here the CDR3 reads CASSLEVVGRRDTQYF. In DNA, the CDR3 is TGCGCCAGCAGCTTGGAGGTGGTCGGGAGGAGAGATACGCAGTATTTT. V usage is TRBV5-1 and J usage is TRBJ2-3, with 7 positions matching TRBD2. J gave up 5 bases and V 0 bases, and 9 bases lay outside the gene matches. The CDR3 has 16 residues. Per the germline V gene, CDR1 is SGHRS and CDR2 is YFSETQ.

This clone has only one observation. This chain joins TRBV30 and TRBJ2-1; D might be TRBD2 (6 bases). CDR1 is GTSNPN and CDR2 is SVGIG in the germline V gene (reference sequence). CDR3 size: 15 residues. V was shortened by 2 bases and J by 7 bases, with 18 bases between the two germline ends. CDR3: CAWSFPGVLSNEQFF. In DNA form, the CDR3 reads TGTGCCTGGAGTTTCCCGGGAGTACTCTCAAATGAGCAGTTCTTC.